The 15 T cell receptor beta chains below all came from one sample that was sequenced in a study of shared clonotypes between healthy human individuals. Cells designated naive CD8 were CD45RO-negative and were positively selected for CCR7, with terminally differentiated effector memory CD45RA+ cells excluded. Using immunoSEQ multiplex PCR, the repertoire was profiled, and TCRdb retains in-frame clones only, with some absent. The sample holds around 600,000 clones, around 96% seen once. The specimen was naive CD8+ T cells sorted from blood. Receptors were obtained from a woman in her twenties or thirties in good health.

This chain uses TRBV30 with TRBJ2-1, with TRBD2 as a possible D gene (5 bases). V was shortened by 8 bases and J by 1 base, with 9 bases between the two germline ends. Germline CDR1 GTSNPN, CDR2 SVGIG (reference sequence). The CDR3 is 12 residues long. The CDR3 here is CARSGSYNEQFF. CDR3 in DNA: TGTGCCCGATCGGGGTCCTACAATGAGCAGTTCTTC.

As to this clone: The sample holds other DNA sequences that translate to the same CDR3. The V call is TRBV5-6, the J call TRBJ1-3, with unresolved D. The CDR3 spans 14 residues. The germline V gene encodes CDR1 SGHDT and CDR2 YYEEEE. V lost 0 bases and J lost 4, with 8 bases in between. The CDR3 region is CASSLVGSGNTIYF. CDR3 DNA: TGTGCCAGCAGCTTGGTGGGTTCAGGAAACACCATATATTTT.

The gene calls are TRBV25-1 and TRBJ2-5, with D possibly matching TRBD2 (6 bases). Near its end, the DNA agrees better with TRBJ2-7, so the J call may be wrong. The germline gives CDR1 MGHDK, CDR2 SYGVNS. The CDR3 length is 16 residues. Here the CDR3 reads CASSGWASAYSYEQYF. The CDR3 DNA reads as TGTGCCAGCAGTGGGTGGGCTAGCGCTTACTCCTACGAGCAGTACTTC.

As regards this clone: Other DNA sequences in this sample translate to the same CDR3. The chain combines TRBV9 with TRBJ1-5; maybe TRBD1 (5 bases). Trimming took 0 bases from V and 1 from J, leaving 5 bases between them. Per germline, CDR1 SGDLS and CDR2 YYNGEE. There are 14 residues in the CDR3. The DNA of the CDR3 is TGTGCCAGCAGCGTAGAGGGGAGCAATCAGCCCCAGCATTTT. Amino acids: CASSVEGSNQPQHF.

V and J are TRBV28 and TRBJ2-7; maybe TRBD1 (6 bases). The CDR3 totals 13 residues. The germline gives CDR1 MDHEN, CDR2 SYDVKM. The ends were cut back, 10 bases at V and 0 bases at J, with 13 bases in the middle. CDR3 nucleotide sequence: TGTGCCATCGTTGGGGGCAGCTCCTACGAGCAGTACTTC. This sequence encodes CAIVGGSSYEQYF.

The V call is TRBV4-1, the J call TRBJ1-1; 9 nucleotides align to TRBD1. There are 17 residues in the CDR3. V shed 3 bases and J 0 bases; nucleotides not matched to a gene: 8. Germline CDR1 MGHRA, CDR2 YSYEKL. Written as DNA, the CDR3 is TGCGCCAGCAGCCAGCCCGGGACAGGGATGATGAACACTGAAGCTTTCTTT. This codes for CASSQPGTGMMNTEAFF.

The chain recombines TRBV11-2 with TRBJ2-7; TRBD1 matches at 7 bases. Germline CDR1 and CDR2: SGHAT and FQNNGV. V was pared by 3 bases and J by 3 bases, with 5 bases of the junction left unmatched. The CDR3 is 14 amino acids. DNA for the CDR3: TGTGCCAGCAGCTTCACGACAGGGTACTACGAGCAGTACTTC. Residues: CASSFTTGYYEQYF.

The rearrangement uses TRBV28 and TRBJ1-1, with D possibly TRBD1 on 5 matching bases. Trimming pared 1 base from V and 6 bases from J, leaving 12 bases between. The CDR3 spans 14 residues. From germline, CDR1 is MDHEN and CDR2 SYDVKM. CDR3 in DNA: TGTGCCAGCAGTTTATTTCAGGGAGGAGCTGAAGCTTTCTTT. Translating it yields CASSLFQGGAEAFF.

The CDR3: CASSLETGRSYEQYF. In DNA form, the CDR3 reads TGTGCCAGCAGCTTAGAAACAGGTAGATCCTACGAGCAGTACTTC. The chain is built from TRBV7-9 and TRBJ2-7, with D tentatively TRBD1 (5 bases). Deletions cut 1 base from V and 1 base from J, with 11 bases between. The CDR3 sequence is 15 residues long. Per the germline V gene, CDR1 is SEHNR and CDR2 is FQNEAQ (reference sequence). The full variable domain, with the rest looked up from reference TRBV7-9 and TRBJ2-7, is DTGVSQNPRHKITKRGQNVTFRCDPISEHNRLYWYRQTLGQGPEFLTYFQNEAQLEKSRLLSDRFSAERPKGSFSTLEIQRTEQGDSAMYLCASSLETGRSYEQYFGPGTRLTVT.

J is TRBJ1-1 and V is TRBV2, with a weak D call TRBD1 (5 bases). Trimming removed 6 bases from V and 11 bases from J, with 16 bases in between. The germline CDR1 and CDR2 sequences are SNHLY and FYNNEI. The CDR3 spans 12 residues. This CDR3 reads CASSKGEGRAFF. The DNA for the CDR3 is TGTGCCAGCAGCAAAGGGGAGGGGAGGGCTTTCTTT.

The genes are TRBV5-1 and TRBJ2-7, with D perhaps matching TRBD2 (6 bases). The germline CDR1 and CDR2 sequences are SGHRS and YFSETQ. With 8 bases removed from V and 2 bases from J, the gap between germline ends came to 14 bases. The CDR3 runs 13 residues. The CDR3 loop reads CASWGDGPYEQYF. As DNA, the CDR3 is TGCGCCAGTTGGGGGGACGGACCCTACGAGCAGTACTTC.

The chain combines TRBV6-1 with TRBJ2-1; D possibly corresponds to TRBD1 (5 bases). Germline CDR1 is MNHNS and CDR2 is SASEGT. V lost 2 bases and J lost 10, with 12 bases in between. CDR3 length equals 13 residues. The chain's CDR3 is CASSESAGHEQFF. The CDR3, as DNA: TGTGCCAGCAGTGAAAGTGCAGGGCACGAGCAGTTCTTC.

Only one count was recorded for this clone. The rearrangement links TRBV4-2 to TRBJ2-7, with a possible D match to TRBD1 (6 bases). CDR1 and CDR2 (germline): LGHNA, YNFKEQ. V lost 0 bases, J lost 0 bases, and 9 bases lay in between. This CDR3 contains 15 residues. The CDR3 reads CASSQDQGSSYEQYF. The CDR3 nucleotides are TGTGCCAGCAGCCAAGACCAGGGGTCCTCCTACGAGCAGTACTTC.

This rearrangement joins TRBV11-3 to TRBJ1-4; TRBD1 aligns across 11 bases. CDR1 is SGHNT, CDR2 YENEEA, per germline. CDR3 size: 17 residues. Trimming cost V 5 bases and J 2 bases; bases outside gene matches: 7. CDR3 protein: CASSMGQGDHTNEKLFF. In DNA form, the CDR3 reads TGTGCCAGCAGCATGGGACAGGGGGATCATACTAATGAAAAACTGTTTTTT.

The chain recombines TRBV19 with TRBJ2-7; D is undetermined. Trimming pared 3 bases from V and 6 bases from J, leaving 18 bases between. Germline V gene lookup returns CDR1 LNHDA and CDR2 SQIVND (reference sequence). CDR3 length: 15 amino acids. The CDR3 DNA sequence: TGTGCCAGTAGTATGTATCTAGATAGCAGACTCGAGCAGTACTTC. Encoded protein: CASSMYLDSRLEQYF.